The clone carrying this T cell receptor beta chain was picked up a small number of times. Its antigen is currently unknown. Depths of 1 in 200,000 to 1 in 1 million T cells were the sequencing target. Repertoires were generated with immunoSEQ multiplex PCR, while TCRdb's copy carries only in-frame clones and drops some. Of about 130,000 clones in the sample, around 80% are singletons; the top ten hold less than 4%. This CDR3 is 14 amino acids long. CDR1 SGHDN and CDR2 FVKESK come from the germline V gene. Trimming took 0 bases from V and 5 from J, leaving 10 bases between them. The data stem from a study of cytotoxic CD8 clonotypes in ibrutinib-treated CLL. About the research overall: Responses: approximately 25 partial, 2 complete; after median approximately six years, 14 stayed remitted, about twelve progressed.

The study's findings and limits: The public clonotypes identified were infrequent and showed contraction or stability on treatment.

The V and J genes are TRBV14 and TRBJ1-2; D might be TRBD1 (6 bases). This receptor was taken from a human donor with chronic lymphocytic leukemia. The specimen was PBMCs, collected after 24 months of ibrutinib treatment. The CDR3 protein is CASSQDGGPYGYTF. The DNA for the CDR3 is TGTGCCAGCAGCCAAGATGGGGGGCCTTATGGCTACACCTTC.